This T cell receptor (beta chain) was documented in a study of blood T cell repertoires in COVID-19. For the study at large: Samples taken during acute and convalescent COVID-19 were collected in the United States, Italy and Spain. In each case, the material was cDNA or gDNA derived from T cells, B-cell-depleted T cells, or PBMCs.

The table lists this clone with a few counts. Seattle researchers signed up patients amid active infection and tracked them longitudinally. Study processing details: Amplification with reference gene primers provided the estimates of nucleated cell counts. Here immunoSEQ multiplex PCR was the method, and the copy in TCRdb shows in-frame clones only, minus some. The V and J calls and clone size come from that table; D and trimming were worked out from the DNA. The sample contains some 300,000 clones, 75% to 90% of which appear only once. Germline values: CDR1 LGHNA, CDR2 YNFKEQ. Trimming removed 1 base from V and 6 bases from J; junction bases left unmatched: 14. The length of the CDR3 is 18 residues.

The TCR sequence derives from a woman in her 70s with COVID-19, enrolled during active disease. The chain combines TRBV4-2 with TRBJ1-2, with 10 bases aligning to TRBD1. The sample was peripheral blood. Here the CDR3 DNA reads TGTGCCAGCAGCCAAGTCGGGACAGGGGCTTACTACGTGGATGGCTACACCTTC. Translation gives CASSQVGTGAYYVDGYTF.